This TCR beta chain was obtained from a study of T cells in Graves' hyperthyroidism and ophthalmopathy. Graves' hyperthyroidism showing no ophthalmopathy progression within 18 months was considered stable. Lactation, pregnancy, other autoimmune disease or uncontrolled infection excluded patients. This clonotype was picked up a small number of times. Regions amplified from RNA transcripts were the TCR beta CDR3 regions. HTBI primers were employed in a first-round RT-PCR of the TCR CDR3. TCRdb reanalysed the multiplex PCR reads using MiXCR and keeps one entry per CDR3 protein. The sample lists some 560,000 distinct CDR3 sequences; around 15% were seen once. This sequence was found in a middle-aged woman with Graves' hyperthyroidism. The sequenced material came from blood.

The CDR3 is CSVLQGTNTGELFF. The CDR3 bases are TGCAGCGTTTTGCAGGGGACGAACACCGGGGAGCTGTTTTTT. This chain links TRBV29-1 with TRBJ2-2, with a tentative D call TRBD1 (6 bases). V gave up 5 bases and J gave up 0 bases, with 10 bases separating them. Germline CDR1 is SQVTM and CDR2 is ANQGSEA. There are 14 residues in the CDR3.